Below, 8 T cell receptor beta chains from the same sample are listed, as sequenced in a study of cytomegalovirus exposure and HLA in healthy donors. The PCR contained 60 Vbeta and 13 Jbeta primers. Libraries were prepared by immunoSEQ multiplex PCR; TCRdb keeps only in-frame clonotypes and omits some of them. The sample consists of about 67,000 clones, over 75% of them appearing once. The sequenced sample consisted of PBMCs. The receptors originated from a woman in her twenties or thirties in good health and CMV-seropositive.

The chain employs TRBV27 and TRBJ1-6; D may be TRBD1 (5 bases). The CDR3 is 13 amino acids. Per germline, CDR1 MNHEY and CDR2 SMNVEV (reference sequence). V lost 3 bases, J lost 10 bases, and 10 bases lay in between. CDR3 coding DNA: TGTGCCAGCAGTTTTCAGGGTCACTCACCCCTCCACTTT. Protein product: CASSFQGHSPLHF.

This rearrangement joins TRBV11-2 to TRBJ1-2; D is perhaps TRBD1 (5 bases). Between the trimmed V and J ends, which lost 8 bases and 5 bases, there was a span of 24 bases. The CDR3 extends over 16 amino acids. Germline loops: CDR1 SGHAT, CDR2 FQNNGV. The CDR3 DNA is TGTGCCAGCGCCGATCTGGCAGGGCGAAGTGGGTATGGCTACACCTTC. It encodes CASADLAGRSGYGYTF.

This rearrangement joins TRBV14 to TRBJ2-7; D remains unclear. In germline, CDR1 is SGHDN, CDR2 FVKESK. V lost 0 bases and J 4 bases, leaving 13 bases between the germline ends. The CDR3 runs to 15 residues. CDR3 bases: TGTGCCAGCAGCCAAGAAGATAGAACAGCTTACGAGCAGTACTTC. It yields the protein CASSQEDRTAYEQYF.

This chain links TRBV27 with TRBJ2-3; 8 bases fit TRBD2. Germline CDR1 and CDR2: MNHEY and SMNVEV (reference sequence). The CDR3 runs to 15 residues. The V segment lost 6 bases and the J segment 6 bases; nucleotides outside the gene matches: 11. For the CDR3, the DNA is TGTGCCAGCAGCCCTTCCCGCGGGAGGCTGGATACGCAGTATTTT. It encodes CASSPSRGRLDTQYF.

This chain uses TRBV2 with TRBJ2-3, with TRBD2 identical over 9 bases. There are 19 residues in the CDR3. CDR1 is SNHLY, CDR2 FYNNEI, per germline. Losses at the gene ends were 4 bases for V and 3 bases for J; bases not matched to a gene: 17. The DNA of the CDR3 is TGTGCCAGCAGTGCAGAACCCATCCGAGCGGGAGGAGGAACAGATACGCAGTATTTT. Translation gives CASSAEPIRAGGGTDTQYF.

Note on this clone: It is likely a read error, because the conserved phenylalanine at the end of the CDR3 is missing. This chain links TRBV7-8 with TRBJ2-7; 8 bases map to TRBD2. V was pared by 1 base and J by 0 bases, with 8 bases of the junction left unmatched. Germline V CDR1 and CDR2: SGHVS, FQNEAQ. The CDR3 covers 17 residues. This CDR3 is CASSLVGAGAVSYEQYL. CDR3 DNA: TGTGCCAGCAGCTTAGTGGGAGCGGGAGCCGTCTCCTACGAGCAGTACCTC.

This clone was recorded only once. The chain has TRBV7-2 and TRBJ2-3, with D maybe TRBD1 (5 bases). The V gene's germline CDR1 is SGHTA and CDR2 FQGNSA. The CDR3 is 13 amino acids. V was cut by 4 bases and J by 3 bases, with 8 bases left in between. The chain's CDR3 is CASSWRQTDTQYF. For the CDR3, the DNA is TGTGCCAGCAGCTGGAGACAGACAGATACGCAGTATTTT.

J is TRBJ1-1 and V is TRBV5-1; 7 bases are shared with TRBD1. This CDR3 is 14 amino acids long. Looked up from germline, CDR1 is SGHRS and CDR2 is YFSETQ. The V segment lost 3 bases and the J segment 4 bases; nucleotides outside the gene matches: 6. CDR3 bases: TGCGCCAGCAGCTACCCGACAGGGAGCACTGAAGCTTTCTTT. It yields the protein CASSYPTGSTEAFF.